Described below is a single TCR beta chain sequence and its context. What it binds is unknown. This sample was included in a study of blood T cells in healthy people across ages. The CDR3 covers 15 residues. V lost 4 bases to trimming and J lost 0 bases, with 10 bases between them. Through a sample-barcoded 5' primer and a J-beta primer mix, a second PCR was run for roughly 7 to 12 cycles. Each CDR3 protein gets one entry after TCRdb re-called the 5' RACE reads with MiXCR. The profile covers about 680,000 distinct CDR3 sequences, with 49% appearing a single time and about 32% taken by the ten largest. Study observations and caveats: Per million T cells, TCR beta diversity dropped about linearly as age rose. More naive CD4+ cells and higher diversity marked long-lived donors relative to aged donors.

The sample, about 9.2 milliliters of peripheral blood, was drawn from each donor. Extracted total RNA amounted to at least 6 micrograms for each sample. The chain employs TRBV12-3 or TRBV12-4 and TRBJ2-1; weak D call: TRBD2 (5 bases). Sequencing used blood. This receptor was taken from a woman in her fifties or sixties in good health. CDR3 loop: CASSSAVFSYNEQFF. CDR3 nucleotide sequence: TGTGCCAGCAGTTCAGCGGTTTTCTCCTACAATGAGCAGTTCTTC.